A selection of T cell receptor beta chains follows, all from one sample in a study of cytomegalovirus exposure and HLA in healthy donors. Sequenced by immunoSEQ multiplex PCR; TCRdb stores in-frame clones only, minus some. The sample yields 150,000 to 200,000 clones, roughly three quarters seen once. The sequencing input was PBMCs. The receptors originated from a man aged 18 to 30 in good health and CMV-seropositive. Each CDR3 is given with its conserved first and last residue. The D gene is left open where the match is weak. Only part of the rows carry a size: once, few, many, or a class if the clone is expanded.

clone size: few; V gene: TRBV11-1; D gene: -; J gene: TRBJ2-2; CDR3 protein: CASSLQGATGELFF; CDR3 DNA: TGTGCCAGCAGCTTGCAGGGTGCCACCGGGGAGCTGTTTTTT
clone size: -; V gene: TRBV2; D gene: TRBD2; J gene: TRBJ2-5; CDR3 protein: CASSVLAGGGQETQYF; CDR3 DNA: TGTGCCAGCAGTGTTTTAGCGGGGGGAGGTCAAGAGACCCAGTACTTC
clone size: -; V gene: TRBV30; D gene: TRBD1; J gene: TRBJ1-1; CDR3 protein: CAWARQGTEAFF; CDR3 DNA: TGTGCCTGGGCCAGACAGGGGACTGAAGCTTTCTTT
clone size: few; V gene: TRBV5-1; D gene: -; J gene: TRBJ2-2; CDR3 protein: CASSGWAGNTGELFF; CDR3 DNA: TGCGCCAGCAGCGGATGGGCAGGAAACACCGGGGAGCTGTTTTTT
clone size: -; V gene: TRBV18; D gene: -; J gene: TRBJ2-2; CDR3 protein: CASSPRIGRGNTGELFF; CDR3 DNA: TGTGCCAGCTCACCCCGTATTGGCAGGGGCAACACCGGGGAGCTGTTTTTT
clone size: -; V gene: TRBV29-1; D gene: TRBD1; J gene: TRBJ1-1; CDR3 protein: CSARQGANTEAFF; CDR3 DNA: TGCAGCGCCCGACAGGGGGCGAACACTGAAGCTTTCTTT
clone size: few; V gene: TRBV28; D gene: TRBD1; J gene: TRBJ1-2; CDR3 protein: CAVRRTGVIGKSGYTF; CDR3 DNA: TGTGCCGTTCGGCGGACAGGAGTCATTGGGAAGTCTGGCTACACCTTC
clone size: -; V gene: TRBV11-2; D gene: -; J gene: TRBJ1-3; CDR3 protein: CASSPGTYNGIFGNTIYF; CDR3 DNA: TGTGCCAGCAGCCCGGGGACATACAACGGTATCTTCGGAAACACCATATATTTT
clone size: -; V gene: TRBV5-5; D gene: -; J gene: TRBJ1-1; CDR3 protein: CASSLEPGSEAFF; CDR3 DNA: TGTGCCAGCAGCTTAGAGCCTGGGAGTGAAGCTTTCTTT
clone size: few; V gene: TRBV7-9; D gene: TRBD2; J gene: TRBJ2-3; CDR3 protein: CASSSSGRSTDTQYF; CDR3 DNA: TGTGCCAGCAGCTCTAGCGGGAGAAGCACAGATACGCAGTATTTT
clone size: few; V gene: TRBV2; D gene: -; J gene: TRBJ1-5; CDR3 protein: CASSAEGGQPQHF; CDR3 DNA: TGTGCCAGCAGTGCCGAGGGGGGGCAGCCCCAGCATTTT
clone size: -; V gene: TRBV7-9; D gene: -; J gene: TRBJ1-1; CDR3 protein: CASSLGGRSLGTEAFF; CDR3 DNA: TGTGCCAGCAGCTTAGGAGGGAGATCCCTGGGCACTGAAGCTTTCTTT
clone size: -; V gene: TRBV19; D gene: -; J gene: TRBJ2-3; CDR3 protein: CASRGDTQYF; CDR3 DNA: TGTGCCAGCAGAGGAGATACGCAGTATTTT
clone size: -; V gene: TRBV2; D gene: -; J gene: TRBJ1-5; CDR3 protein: CASSAEVSNQPQHF; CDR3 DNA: TGTGCCAGCTCGGCGGAGGTTAGCAATCAGCCCCAGCATTTT
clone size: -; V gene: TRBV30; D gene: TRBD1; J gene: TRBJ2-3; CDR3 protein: CAWSQAGQGTISTDTQYF; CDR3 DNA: TGTGCCTGGAGTCAGGCCGGACAGGGTACCATTAGCACAGATACGCAGTATTTT
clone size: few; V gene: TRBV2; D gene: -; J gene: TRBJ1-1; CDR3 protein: CASSPDSLEAFF; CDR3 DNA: TGTGCCAGCAGTCCGGACAGCCTTGAAGCTTTCTTT
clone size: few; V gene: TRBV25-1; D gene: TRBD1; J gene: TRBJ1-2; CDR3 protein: CASRTGGYGYTF; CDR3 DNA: TGTGCCAGCAGGACAGGGGGCTATGGCTACACCTTC
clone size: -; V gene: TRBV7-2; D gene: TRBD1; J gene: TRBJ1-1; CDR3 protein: CASSQGERAAFF; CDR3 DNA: TGTGCCAGCAGTCAGGGGGAGAGAGCAGCTTTCTTT
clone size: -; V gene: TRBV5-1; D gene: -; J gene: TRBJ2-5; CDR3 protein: CASSPRGQQETQYF; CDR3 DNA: TGCGCCAGCAGCCCGAGGGGACAACAAGAGACCCAGTACTTC
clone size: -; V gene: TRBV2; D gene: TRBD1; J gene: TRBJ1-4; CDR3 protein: CASSSRQGKLFF; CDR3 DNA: TGTGCCAGCAGTTCCCGACAGGGGAAACTGTTTTTT
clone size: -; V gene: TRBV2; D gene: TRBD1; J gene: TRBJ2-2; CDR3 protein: CASSLQGVAGELFF; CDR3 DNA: TGTGCCAGCAGTCTGCAGGGGGTCGCCGGGGAGCTGTTTTTT
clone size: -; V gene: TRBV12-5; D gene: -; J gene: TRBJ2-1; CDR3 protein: CASGLPAQGYNEQFF; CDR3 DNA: TGTGCTAGTGGTTTGCCCGCTCAGGGGTACAATGAGCAGTTCTTC
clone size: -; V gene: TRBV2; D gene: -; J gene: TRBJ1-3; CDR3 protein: CASSILPSPRRTSGNTIYF; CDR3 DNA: TGTGCCAGCAGTATCCTCCCCTCCCCGCGAAGAACCTCTGGAAACACCATATATTTT
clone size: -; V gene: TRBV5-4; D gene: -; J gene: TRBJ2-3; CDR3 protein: CASSLVLVPDTQYF; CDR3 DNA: TGTGCCAGCAGCTTGGTTTTAGTCCCAGATACGCAGTATTTT
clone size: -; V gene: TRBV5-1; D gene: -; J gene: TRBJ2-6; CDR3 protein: CASSLGTGQNGANVLTF; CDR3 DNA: TGCGCCAGCAGCTTGGGAACAGGTCAAAACGGGGCCAACGTCCTGACTTTC
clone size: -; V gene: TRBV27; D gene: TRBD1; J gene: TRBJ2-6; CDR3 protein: CASSFKGQGVSGANVLTF; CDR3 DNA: TGTGCCAGCAGTTTCAAAGGACAGGGTGTTTCTGGGGCCAACGTCCTGACTTTC
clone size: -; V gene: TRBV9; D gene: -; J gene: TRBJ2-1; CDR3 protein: CASSGSGSYNEQFF; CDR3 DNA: TGTGCCAGCAGCGGTAGCGGCTCCTACAATGAGCAGTTCTTC
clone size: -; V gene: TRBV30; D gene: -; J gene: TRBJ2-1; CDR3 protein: CAWSPRHDEQFF; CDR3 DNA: TGTGCCTGGAGTCCCCGACATGATGAGCAGTTCTTC
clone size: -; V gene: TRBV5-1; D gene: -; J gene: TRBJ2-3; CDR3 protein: CASSLEPGEDTQYF; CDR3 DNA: TGCGCCAGCAGCTTGGAGCCAGGTGAAGATACGCAGTATTTT